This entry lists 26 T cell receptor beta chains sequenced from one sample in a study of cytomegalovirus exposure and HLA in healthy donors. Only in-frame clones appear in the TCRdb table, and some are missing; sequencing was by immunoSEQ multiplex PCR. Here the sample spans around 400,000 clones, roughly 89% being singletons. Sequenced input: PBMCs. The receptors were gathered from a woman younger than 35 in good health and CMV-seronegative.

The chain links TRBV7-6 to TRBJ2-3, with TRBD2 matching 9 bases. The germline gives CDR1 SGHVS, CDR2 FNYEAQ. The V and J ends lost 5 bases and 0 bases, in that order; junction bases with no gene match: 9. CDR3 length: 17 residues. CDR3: CASSLLTSGASTDTQYF. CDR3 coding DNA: TGTGCCAGCAGCCTTTTGACTAGCGGAGCTAGCACAGATACGCAGTATTTT.

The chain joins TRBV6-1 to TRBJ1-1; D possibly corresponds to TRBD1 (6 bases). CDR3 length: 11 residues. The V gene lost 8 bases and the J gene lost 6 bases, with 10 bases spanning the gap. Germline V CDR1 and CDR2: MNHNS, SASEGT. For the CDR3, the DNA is TGTGCCAGCGGGTGGGGGCCTGAAGCTTTCTTT. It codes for CASGWGPEAFF.

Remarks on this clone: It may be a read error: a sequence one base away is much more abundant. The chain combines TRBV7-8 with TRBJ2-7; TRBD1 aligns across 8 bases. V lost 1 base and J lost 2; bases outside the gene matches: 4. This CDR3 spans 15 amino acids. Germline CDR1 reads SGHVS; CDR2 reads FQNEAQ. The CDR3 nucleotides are TGTGCCAGCAGCTTAGGGACAGGGTTCACCTACGAGCAGTACTTC. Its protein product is CASSLGTGFTYEQYF. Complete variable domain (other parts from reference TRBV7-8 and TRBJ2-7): GAGVSQSPRYKVAKRGQDVALRCDPISGHVSLFWYQQALGQGPEFLTYFQNEAQLDKSGLPSDRFFAERPEGSVSTLKIQRTQQEDSAVYLCASSLGTGFTYEQYFGPGTRLTVT.

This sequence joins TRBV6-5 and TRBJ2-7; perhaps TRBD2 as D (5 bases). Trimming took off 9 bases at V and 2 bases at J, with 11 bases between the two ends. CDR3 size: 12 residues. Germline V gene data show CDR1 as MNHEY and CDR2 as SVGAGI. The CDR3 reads CASWTRPYEQYF. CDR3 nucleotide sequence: TGTGCCAGTTGGACTCGCCCCTACGAGCAGTACTTC.

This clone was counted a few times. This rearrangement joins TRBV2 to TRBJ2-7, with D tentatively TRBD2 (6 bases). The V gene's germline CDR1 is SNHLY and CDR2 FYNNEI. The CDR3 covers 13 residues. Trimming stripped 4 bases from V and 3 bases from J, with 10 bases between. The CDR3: CASSGGSGYEQYF. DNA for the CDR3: TGTGCCAGCAGTGGTGGTAGCGGCTACGAGCAGTACTTC.

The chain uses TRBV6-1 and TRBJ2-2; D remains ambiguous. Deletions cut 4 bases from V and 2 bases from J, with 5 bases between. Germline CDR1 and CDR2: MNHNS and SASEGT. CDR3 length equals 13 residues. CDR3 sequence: CASSVRNTGELFF. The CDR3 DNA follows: TGTGCCAGCAGTGTTCGTAACACCGGGGAGCTGTTTTTT.

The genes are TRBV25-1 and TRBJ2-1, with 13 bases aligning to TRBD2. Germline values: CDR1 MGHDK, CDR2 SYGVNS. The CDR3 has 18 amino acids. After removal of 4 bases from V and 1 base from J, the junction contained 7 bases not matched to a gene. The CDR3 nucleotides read TGTGCCAGCAGTGTTGGACTAGCGGGAGAGGGATCCTACAATGAGCAGTTCTTC. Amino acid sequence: CASSVGLAGEGSYNEQFF.

This CDR3 is CASRVDSYNEQFF. CDR3 sequence (DNA): TGTGCCAGTAGGGTTGACAGCTACAATGAGCAGTTCTTC. This sequence joins TRBV19 and TRBJ2-1; the D gene is possibly TRBD1 (5 bases). V lost 6 bases to trimming and J lost 3 bases, with 9 bases between them. Germline assignment: CDR1 LNHDA and CDR2 SQIVND (reference sequence). This CDR3 spans 13 amino acids.

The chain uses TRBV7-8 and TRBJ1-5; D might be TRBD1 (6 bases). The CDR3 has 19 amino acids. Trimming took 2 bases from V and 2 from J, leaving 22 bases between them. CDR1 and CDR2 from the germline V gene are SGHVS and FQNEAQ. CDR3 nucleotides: TGTGCCAGCAGCTTACTATCTAGGGGACATGAAGTTGGCAATCAGCCCCAGCATTTT. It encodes CASSLLSRGHEVGNQPQHF.

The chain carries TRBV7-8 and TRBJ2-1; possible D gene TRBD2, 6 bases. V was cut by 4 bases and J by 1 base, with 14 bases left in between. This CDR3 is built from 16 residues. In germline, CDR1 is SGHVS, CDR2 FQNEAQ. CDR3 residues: CASSSGLRGSYNEQFF. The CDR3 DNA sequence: TGTGCCAGCAGCTCGGGGTTGCGGGGATCCTACAATGAGCAGTTCTTC.

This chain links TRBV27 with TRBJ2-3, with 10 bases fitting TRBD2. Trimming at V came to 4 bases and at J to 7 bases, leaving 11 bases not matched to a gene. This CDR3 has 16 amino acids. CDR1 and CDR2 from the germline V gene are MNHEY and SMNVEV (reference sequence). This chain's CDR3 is CASSSILAGVLYTQYF. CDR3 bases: TGTGCCAGCAGTTCCATCCTAGCGGGAGTATTGTATACGCAGTATTTT.

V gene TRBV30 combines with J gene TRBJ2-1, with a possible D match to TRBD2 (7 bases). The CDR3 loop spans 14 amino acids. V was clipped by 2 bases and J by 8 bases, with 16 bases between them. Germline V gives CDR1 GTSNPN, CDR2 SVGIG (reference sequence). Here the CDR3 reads CAWSRGRGADEQFF. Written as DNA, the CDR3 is TGTGCCTGGAGTCGGGGGAGGGGGGCGGATGAGCAGTTCTTC.

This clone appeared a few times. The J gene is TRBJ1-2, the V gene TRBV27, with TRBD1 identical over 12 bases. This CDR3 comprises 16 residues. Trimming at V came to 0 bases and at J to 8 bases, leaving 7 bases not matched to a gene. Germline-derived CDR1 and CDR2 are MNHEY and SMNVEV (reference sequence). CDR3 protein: CASSLSAGTGGRGYTF. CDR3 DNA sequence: TGTGCCAGCAGTTTATCGGCAGGGACAGGGGGCCGAGGCTACACCTTC.

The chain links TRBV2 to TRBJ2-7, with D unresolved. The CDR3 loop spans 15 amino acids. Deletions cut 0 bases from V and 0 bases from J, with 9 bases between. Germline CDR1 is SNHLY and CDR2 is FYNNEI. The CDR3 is CASSEAPKSSYEQYF. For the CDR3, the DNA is TGTGCCAGCAGTGAAGCCCCAAAGAGCTCCTACGAGCAGTACTTC.

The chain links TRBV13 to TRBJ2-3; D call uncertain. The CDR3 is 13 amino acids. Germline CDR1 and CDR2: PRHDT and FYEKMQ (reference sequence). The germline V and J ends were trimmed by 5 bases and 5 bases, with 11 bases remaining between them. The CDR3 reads CASSPTIQDTQYF. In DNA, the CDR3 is TGTGCCAGCAGCCCTACGATCCAAGATACGCAGTATTTT. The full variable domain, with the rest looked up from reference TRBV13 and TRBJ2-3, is AAGVIQSPRHLIKEKRETATLKCYPIPRHDTVYWYQQGPGQDPQFLISFYEKMQSDKGSIPDRFSAQQFSDYHSELNMSSLELGDSALYFCASSPTIQDTQYFGPGTRLTVL.

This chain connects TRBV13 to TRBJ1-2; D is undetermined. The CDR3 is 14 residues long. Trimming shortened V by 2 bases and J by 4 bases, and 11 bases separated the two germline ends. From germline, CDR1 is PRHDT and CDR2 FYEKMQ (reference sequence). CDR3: CASSLLAESYGYTF. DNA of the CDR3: TGTGCCAGCAGCTTACTGGCGGAGAGCTATGGCTACACCTTC.

DNA of the CDR3: TGTGCCAGCAGTGACATTCGGACTAGACCCTACGAGCAGTACTTC. The encoded protein is CASSDIRTRPYEQYF. This chain uses TRBV6-4 with TRBJ2-7; TRBD2 agrees at 7 bases. The CDR3 spans 15 residues. V was pared by 2 bases and J by 2 bases, with 6 bases of the junction left unmatched. Germline V gene data show CDR1 as MRHNA and CDR2 as SNTAGT.

The CDR3 is CATSGGTGIFFNQPQHF. CDR3 DNA: TGTGCCACCAGCGGAGGGACAGGGATCTTTTTCAATCAGCCCCAGCATTTT. This chain connects TRBV15 to TRBJ1-5; 9 positions agree with TRBD1. Germline V CDR1 and CDR2: LNHNV, YYDKDF (reference sequence). This CDR3 has 17 amino acids. V trimming: 5 bases; J trimming: 3 bases; junction bases outside the gene matches: 11.

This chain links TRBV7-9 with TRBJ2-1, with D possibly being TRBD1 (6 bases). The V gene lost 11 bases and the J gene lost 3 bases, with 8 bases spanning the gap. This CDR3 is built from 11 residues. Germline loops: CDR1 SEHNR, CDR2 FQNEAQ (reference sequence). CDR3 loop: CAYRDYNEQFF. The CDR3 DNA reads TGTGCCTACAGGGACTACAATGAGCAGTTCTTC.

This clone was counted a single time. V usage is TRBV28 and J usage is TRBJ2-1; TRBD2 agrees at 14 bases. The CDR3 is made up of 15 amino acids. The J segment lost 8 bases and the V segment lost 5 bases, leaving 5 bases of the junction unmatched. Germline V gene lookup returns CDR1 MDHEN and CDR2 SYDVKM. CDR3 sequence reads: CASSLGTSGRHEQFF. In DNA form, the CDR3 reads TGTGCCAGCAGTCTCGGGACTAGCGGGAGACATGAGCAGTTCTTC.

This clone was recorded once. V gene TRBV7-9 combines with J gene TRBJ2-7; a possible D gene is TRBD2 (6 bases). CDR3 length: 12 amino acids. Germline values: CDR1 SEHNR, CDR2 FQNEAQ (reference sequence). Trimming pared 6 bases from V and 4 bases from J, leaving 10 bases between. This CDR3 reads CASSGGYYEQYF. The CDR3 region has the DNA TGTGCCAGCAGTGGGGGGTATTACGAGCAGTACTTC. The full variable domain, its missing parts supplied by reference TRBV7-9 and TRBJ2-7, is DTGVSQNPRHKITKRGQNVTFRCDPISEHNRLYWYRQTLGQGPEFLTYFQNEAQLEKSRLLSDRFSAERPKGSFSTLEIQRTEQGDSAMYLCASSGGYYEQYFGPGTRLTVT.

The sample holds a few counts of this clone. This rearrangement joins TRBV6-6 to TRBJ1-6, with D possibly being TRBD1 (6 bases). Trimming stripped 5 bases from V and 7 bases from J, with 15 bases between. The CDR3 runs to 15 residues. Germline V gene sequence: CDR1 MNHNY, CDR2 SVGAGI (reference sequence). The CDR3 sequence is CASSAQTQGNSPLHF. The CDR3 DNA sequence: TGTGCCAGCAGTGCCCAAACGCAGGGGAATTCACCCCTCCACTTT.

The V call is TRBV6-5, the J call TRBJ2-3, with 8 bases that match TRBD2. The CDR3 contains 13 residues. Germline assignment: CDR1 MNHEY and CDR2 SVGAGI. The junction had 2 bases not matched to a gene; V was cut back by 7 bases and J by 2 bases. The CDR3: CASKRGHTDTQYF. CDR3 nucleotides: TGTGCCAGCAAGCGGGGGCACACAGATACGCAGTATTTT.

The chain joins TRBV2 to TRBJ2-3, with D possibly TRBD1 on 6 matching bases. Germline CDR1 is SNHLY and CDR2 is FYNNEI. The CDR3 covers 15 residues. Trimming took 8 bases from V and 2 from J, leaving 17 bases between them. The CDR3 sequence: CASGLHGQSTDTQYF. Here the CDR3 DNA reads TGTGCCAGCGGACTCCATGGACAGTCCACAGATACGCAGTATTTT.

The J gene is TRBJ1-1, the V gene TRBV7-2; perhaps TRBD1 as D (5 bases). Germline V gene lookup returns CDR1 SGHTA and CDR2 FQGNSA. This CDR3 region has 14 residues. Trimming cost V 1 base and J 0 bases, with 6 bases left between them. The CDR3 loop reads CASSLGQLNTEAFF. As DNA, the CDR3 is TGTGCCAGCAGCTTAGGACAGTTGAACACTGAAGCTTTCTTT.

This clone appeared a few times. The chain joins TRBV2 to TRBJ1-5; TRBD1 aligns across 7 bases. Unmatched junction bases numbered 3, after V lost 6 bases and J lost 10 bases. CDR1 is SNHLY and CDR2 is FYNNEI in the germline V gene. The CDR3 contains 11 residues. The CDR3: CASRQGPPQHF. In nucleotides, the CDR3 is TGTGCCAGCAGACAGGGGCCCCCCCAGCATTTT.